What follows are 3 T cell receptor beta chains derived from one specimen sequenced in a study of T cells in Graves' hyperthyroidism and ophthalmopathy. TCR beta CDR3 region amplification was performed from RNA transcripts. When the TCR CDR3 underwent first-round RT-PCR, the HTBI primer set was used. TCRdb itself ran the multiplex PCR reads through MiXCR, one entry per CDR3 protein. The repertoire includes 150,000 to 200,000 distinct CDR3 sequences, around 8.9% of them detected once, and 22% sits in the top ten. Material for sequencing was blood. These TCRs come from a woman aged 18-30 years with Graves' hyperthyroidism that later progressed to Graves' ophthalmopathy.

This clonotype was detected many times. The rearrangement uses TRBV15 and TRBJ2-7; D gene ambiguous. Deletions cut 0 bases from V and 7 bases from J, with 10 bases between. Germline V lookup: CDR1 LNHNV, CDR2 YYDKDF (reference sequence). The CDR3 consists of 13 residues. This CDR3 is CATSRDRPGEQYF. Here the CDR3 DNA reads TGTGCCACCAGCAGAGACCGACCTGGGGAGCAGTACTTC.

The table lists this clonotype with many counts. The chain recombines TRBV15 with TRBJ2-5, with no clear D. This CDR3 spans 15 amino acids. CDR1 and CDR2 (germline): LNHNV, YYDKDF (reference sequence). Trimming left V 0 bases short and J 3 bases short, with 11 bases between. The CDR3 loop reads CATSRDVRSEETQYF. DNA for the CDR3: TGTGCCACCAGCAGAGATGTTCGATCTGAAGAGACCCAGTACTTC.

The table lists this clonotype with a few counts. V usage is TRBV18 and J usage is TRBJ1-1; D possibly corresponds to TRBD1 (5 bases). Germline CDR1 and CDR2: KGHSH and LQKENI. Trimming removed 5 bases at V and 1 base at J, with 17 bases between. The CDR3 spans 16 residues. CDR3 bases: TGTGCCAGCTCAACTAGAACTCGACAGAAGAACACTGAAGCTTTCTTT. Its translation: CASSTRTRQKNTEAFF.